Each of the 21 T cell receptor beta chains below was sequenced from the same sample in a study of Graves' ophthalmopathy and Graves' hyperthyroidism. The authors amplified TCR beta CDR3 regions from RNA transcripts. HTBI-primed RT-PCR formed the first round, and a multiplex PCR formed the second. TCRdb re-analysed the multiplex PCR reads in MiXCR, keeping a single row per CDR3 protein. This table has over a million distinct CDR3 sequences, around a third appearing once. Sequenced: peripheral blood or thyroid tissue (not recorded which). The receptors here all came from an adult man with Graves' hyperthyroidism.

This clonotype was detected a few times. The chain joins TRBV2 to TRBJ1-4, with D uncertain. The germline gives CDR1 SNHLY, CDR2 FYNNEI. The V end was cut by 7 bases, the J end by 8 bases, with 11 bases between. This CDR3 has 12 residues. The CDR3, as DNA: TGTGCCAGCACAATGGCGGGGGAAAAACTGTTTTTT. Its translation is CASTMAGEKLFF.

In its sample, this clonotype was seen many times. The rearrangement joins TRBV7-9 to TRBJ2-7; D ambiguous. The CDR3 has 18 amino acids. V was shortened by 5 bases and J by 0 bases, with 23 bases between the two germline ends. CDR1 is SEHNR and CDR2 is FQNEAQ in the germline V gene (reference sequence). The CDR3 DNA is TGTGCCAGCAGCCCCAACGCCTTCGGGTGGCAGAACTCCTACGAGCAGTACTTC. It translates to CASSPNAFGWQNSYEQYF.

This clonotype was detected many times. The genes are TRBV29-1 and TRBJ1-2, with 7 bases fitting TRBD1. The CDR3 has 13 residues. Germline V CDR1 and CDR2: SQVTM, ANQGSEA. V dropped 3 bases and J dropped 3; count of bases not matched to a gene: 4. Here the CDR3 reads CSVDTGTDYGYTF. The DNA of the CDR3 is TGCAGCGTTGACACGGGGACAGACTATGGCTACACCTTC.

This clonotype was seen only a few times. The gene calls are TRBV20-1 and TRBJ1-3; D uncertain. Germline CDR1 DFQATT, CDR2 SNEGSKA (reference sequence). Trimming took off 6 bases at V and 4 bases at J, with 16 bases between the two ends. This CDR3 has 14 residues. CDR3 protein: CSARKVGFGNTIYF. The CDR3 nucleotides are TGCAGTGCGAGGAAGGTTGGTTTCGGAAACACCATATATTTT.

This clonotype turned up a few times. V is TRBV25-1 and J is TRBJ2-5, with D unclear. V lost 1 base, J lost 0 bases, and 6 bases lay in between. The CDR3 sequence is 14 residues long. Germline CDR1 and CDR2: MGHDK and SYGVNS. CDR3 residues: CASSESRHQETQYF. CDR3 nucleotide sequence: TGTGCCAGCAGTGAATCTAGGCACCAAGAGACCCAGTACTTC.

This clonotype showed up many times. The chain links TRBV2 to TRBJ2-7, with D maybe TRBD2 (6 bases). With 11 bases removed from V and 2 bases from J, the gap between germline ends came to 16 bases. This CDR3 has 13 residues. Germline V gene sequence: CDR1 SNHLY, CDR2 FYNNEI. The CDR3 DNA reads TGTGCCCAGCAGGTTCGCGGGACCTACGAGCAGTACTTC. This codes for CAQQVRGTYEQYF. The variable domain in full, completed from reference TRBV2 and TRBJ2-7, reads EPEVTQTPSHQVTQMGQEVILRCVPISNHLYFYWYRQILGQKVEFLVSFYNNEISEKSEIFDDQFSVERPDGSNFTLKIRSTKLEDSAMYFCAQQVRGTYEQYFGPGTRLTVT.

This clonotype has at least ten counts. The chain couples TRBV10-3 to TRBJ1-2, with TRBD1 matching 8 bases. Germline assignment: CDR1 ENHRY and CDR2 SYGVKD. The CDR3 runs to 14 residues. V lost 10 bases to trimming and J lost 4 bases; unmatched junction nucleotides: 11. This CDR3 is CASTPTGGRYGYTF. CDR3 sequence (DNA): TGTGCCAGCACCCCTACAGGGGGTCGCTATGGCTACACCTTC.

CDR3 bases: TGTGCCAGCAGCCTGGGACCTCCAGGGAACACTGAAGCTTTCTTT. It codes for CASSLGPPGNTEAFF. The chain is built from TRBV7-2 and TRBJ1-1, with a possible D match to TRBD1 (5 bases). The CDR3 extends over 15 amino acids. From germline, CDR1 is SGHTA and CDR2 FQGNSA. V was shortened by 5 bases and J by 1 base, with 14 bases between the two germline ends. The variable domain in full, with the rest retrieved from reference TRBV7-2 and TRBJ1-1, is GAGVSQSPSNKVTEKGKDVELRCDPISGHTALYWYRQSLGQGLEFLIYFQGNSAPDKSGLPSDRFSAERTGGSVSTLTIQRTQQEDSAVYLCASSLGPPGNTEAFFGQGTRLTVV.

This clonotype has just a few counts. V and J are TRBV7-3 and TRBJ2-2, with no clear D. The CDR3 is made up of 14 amino acids. The V gene lost 11 bases and the J gene lost 5 bases, with 18 bases spanning the gap. CDR1 is SGHTA and CDR2 is FQGTGA in the germline V gene. The CDR3 here is CAWSVLTATGELFF. The CDR3 bases are TGTGCCTGGAGTGTACTAACGGCGACCGGGGAGCTGTTTTTT.

At least ten counts were recorded for this clonotype. CDR3 in DNA: TGTGCCAGCAGTTTAGCTGGGGGTTTCAACACTGAAGCTTTCTTT. This translates into CASSLAGGFNTEAFF. This chain uses TRBV12-3 or TRBV12-4 with TRBJ1-1; possible D gene TRBD1, 5 bases. This CDR3 has 15 amino acids. The V end was cut by 0 bases, the J end by 2 bases, with 10 bases between.

The chain is built from TRBV10-3 and TRBJ1-2; 7 bases match TRBD1. J lost 4 bases, V lost 4 bases, and 6 bases had no gene match. The CDR3 totals 14 residues. Germline values: CDR1 ENHRY, CDR2 SYGVKD. The chain's CDR3 is CAISGQGGSYGYTF. CDR3 coding DNA: TGTGCCATCAGTGGACAGGGTGGGAGCTATGGCTACACCTTC.

Comment on this clonotype: A much larger clonotype is one base distant, so this may be a read error. The chain joins TRBV10-3 to TRBJ1-5; 9 bases are shared with TRBD1. Germline V lookup: CDR1 ENHRY, CDR2 SYGVKD. Trimming cost V 10 bases and J 1 base; bases outside gene matches: 11. This CDR3 is built from 16 residues. DNA of the CDR3: TGTGCCAGCAACCTTTGGGGACAGGGAAGCAATCAGCCCCAGCATTTT. This gives the protein CASNLWGQGSNQPQHF.

The V gene is TRBV7-9, the J gene TRBJ1-2; TRBD1 is a possible D gene (6 bases). Trimming removed 5 bases from V and 2 bases from J, with 24 bases in between. This CDR3 spans 18 amino acids. Germline loops: CDR1 SEHNR, CDR2 FQNEAQ (reference sequence). CDR3 region: CASSQGRPQGLGNYGYTF. Written as DNA, the CDR3 is TGTGCCAGCAGCCAGGGTCGGCCACAGGGTCTGGGGAACTATGGCTACACCTTC.

This chain joins TRBV19 and TRBJ1-5, with D hard to call. This CDR3 is 16 amino acids long. CDR1 and CDR2 from the germline V gene are LNHDA and SQIVND (reference sequence). V lost 7 bases to trimming and J lost 0 bases, with 16 bases between them. Here the CDR3 reads CASNSGRRNSNQPQHF. The CDR3 DNA reads TGTGCCAGTAATTCGGGCCGCCGAAATAGCAATCAGCCCCAGCATTTT.

In this sample, this clonotype turned up many times. V usage is TRBV10-1 and J usage is TRBJ1-5; D gene unclear. Germline V lookup: CDR1 WNHNN, CDR2 SYGVQD (reference sequence). The V end lost 2 bases, the J end lost 3 bases, and 5 bases lay between the germline ends. The CDR3 is 13 residues long. DNA of the CDR3: TGCGCCAGCAGTGAGGGGTTCAATCAGCCCCAGCATTTT. Residues: CASSEGFNQPQHF.

The CDR3 nucleotides read TGTGCCAGCAGTTATCAGGGGGCCGGTCAGCCCCAGCATTTT. As protein: CASSYQGAGQPQHF. The rearrangement links TRBV6-6 to TRBJ1-5; 8 bases are shared with TRBD1. The CDR3 is made up of 14 amino acids. The germline V gene encodes CDR1 MNHNY and CDR2 SVGAGI (reference sequence). The J segment lost 6 bases and the V segment lost 3 bases, leaving 4 bases of the junction unmatched.

The CDR3 is CASSEGGPTDTQYF. In DNA form, the CDR3 reads TGTGCCAGCAGTGAAGGGGGGCCCACAGATACGCAGTATTTT. V and J are TRBV28 and TRBJ2-3; D tentatively fits TRBD1 or TRBD2 (6 bases each). Between the trimmed V and J ends, which lost 5 bases and 2 bases, there was a span of 11 bases. The germline CDR1 and CDR2 sequences are MDHEN and SYDVKM. The CDR3 extends over 14 amino acids.

This clonotype was seen a few times. The chain couples TRBV12-3 or TRBV12-4 to TRBJ1-5; tentatively, D is TRBD1 (5 bases). CDR3 length: 14 residues. V was shortened by 6 bases and J by 0 bases, with 9 bases between the two germline ends. CDR3 DNA: TGTGCCAGCAGCCGGACAAGTAGCAATCAGCCCCAGCATTTT. Protein product: CASSRTSSNQPQHF.

This chain uses TRBV5-1 with TRBJ2-1; D uncertain. This CDR3 comprises 13 residues. Germline loops: CDR1 SGHRS, CDR2 YFSETQ. Trimming cost V 4 bases and J 5 bases, with 10 bases left between them. CDR3 sequence reads: CASSEIVNNEQFF. The CDR3 DNA follows: TGCGCCAGCAGCGAGATAGTCAACAATGAGCAGTTCTTC.

This rearrangement joins TRBV10-3 to TRBJ2-7; perhaps D is TRBD1 or TRBD2 (5 bases each). CDR1 and CDR2 (germline): ENHRY, SYGVKD. The CDR3 has 12 amino acids. The V end was cut by 9 bases, the J end by 1 base, with 10 bases between. CDR3 region: CAIGDGSYEQYF. The DNA of the CDR3 is TGTGCCATAGGGGACGGTTCCTACGAGCAGTACTTC.

The table lists this clonotype with a few counts. The rearrangement uses TRBV27 and TRBJ1-5; TRBD1 is a possible D gene (5 bases). V was clipped by 3 bases and J by 7 bases, with 13 bases between them. Germline V gene data show CDR1 as MNHEY and CDR2 as SMNVEV (reference sequence). The CDR3 sequence is 14 residues long. DNA for the CDR3: TGTGCCAGCAGTTTCTCAGGGCTTCTGCAGCCCCAGCATTTT. This translates into CASSFSGLLQPQHF.